Following are 2 T cell receptor beta chains from one sample sequenced in a study of blood T cell repertoires in COVID-19. Clones were read by immunoSEQ multiplex PCR, and TCRdb kept only the in-frame ones, dropping some. The repertoire includes about 230,000 clones, 75% to 85% of them detected once, and about 7.4% sits in the top ten. The material sequenced was peripheral blood. The receptors originated from a woman between 50 and 59 years old with acute or convalescent COVID-19.

This clone was recorded once. CDR3 sequence reads: CASSLGTLQETQYF. CDR3 DNA sequence: TGTGCCAGCAGCTTGGGGACACTCCAAGAGACCCAGTACTTC. V is TRBV5-5 and J is TRBJ2-5; D possibly corresponds to TRBD1 (5 bases). In germline, CDR1 is SGHKS, CDR2 YYEKEE (reference sequence). V was trimmed by 0 bases and J by 1 base, leaving 7 bases between them. The CDR3 loop spans 14 amino acids.

The chain has TRBV14 and TRBJ1-6; D possibly corresponds to TRBD1 (5 bases). Trimming shortened V by 3 bases and J by 7 bases, and 13 bases separated the two germline ends. CDR1 is SGHDN and CDR2 is FVKESK in the germline V gene. The CDR3 loop spans 15 amino acids. CDR3 sequence: CASSQTVRWNSPLHF. In DNA, the CDR3 is TGTGCCAGCAGCCAGACAGTCCGTTGGAATTCACCCCTCCACTTT.